This entry lists 8 T cell receptor beta chains sequenced from one sample in a study of T cells in Graves' hyperthyroidism and ophthalmopathy (dated by TCRdb to between 2018 and 2020). The receptor library was made with multiplex PCR. The listed sequencing device is Illumina HiSeq 2000. TCR beta CDR3 regions were amplified from RNA transcripts. The TCR CDR3 was subjected to a first round of RT-PCR using the HTBI primer set and the Qiagen OneStep RT-PCR kit. TCRdb redid the processing of the public reads, applying fastp at Q25 and MiXCR, and retained in-frame beta chains. All rows with the same CDR3 protein become a single entry with the most common DNA and genes. This sample holds some 560,000 distinct CDR3 sequences; 13% to 15% were observed only once. More than 11% of the sample lies in the top ten. The sequenced sample was blood. The receptor set was obtained from a woman between 35 and 50 years old with Graves' hyperthyroidism.

This clonotype was found a few times. With a much larger clone just one base away, this may be a read error. The V call is TRBV7-8, the J call TRBJ2-3; D remains unclear. With 6 bases removed from V and 1 base from J, the gap between germline ends came to 14 bases. This CDR3 spans 15 amino acids. In germline, CDR1 is SGHVS, CDR2 FQNEAQ. The CDR3, as DNA: TGTGCCAGCAGTTCGGGTCGGATCGGCACAGATACGCAGTATTTT. This codes for CASSSGRIGTDTQYF.

This clonotype was seen more than once but under ten times. The rearrangement links TRBV7-2 to TRBJ1-1; D gene ambiguous. With 0 bases removed from V and 2 bases from J, the gap between germline ends came to 25 bases. Germline V gene lookup returns CDR1 SGHTA and CDR2 FQGNSA. The CDR3 is 20 residues long. CDR3 DNA sequence: TGTGCCAGCAGCTTAGCGGCAGGCCCCGATACCGACTACCCCAACACTGAAGCTTTCTTT. Protein sequence: CASSLAAGPDTDYPNTEAFF.

This clonotype has more than one count but fewer than ten. This sequence joins TRBV18 and TRBJ2-1, with a tentative D call TRBD2 (6 bases). The CDR3 sequence is 19 residues long. Germline V gives CDR1 KGHSH, CDR2 LQKENI. The V end lost 1 base, the J end lost 5 bases, and 24 bases lay between the germline ends. CDR3 bases: TGTGCCAGCTCACCACTTGTAATACGTTCGGGAGTTTTCAACAATGAGCAGTTCTTC. This gives the protein CASSPLVIRSGVFNNEQFF.

Ten or more counts support this clonotype. The V gene is TRBV12-3 or TRBV12-4, the J gene TRBJ1-2, with D maybe TRBD1 (6 bases). This CDR3 contains 13 residues. V was trimmed by 0 bases and J by 7 bases, leaving 9 bases between them. This CDR3 reads CASSLATDSGYTF. In DNA, the CDR3 is TGTGCCAGCAGTTTAGCCACGGACAGTGGCTACACCTTC.

Turning to this clonotype: A much larger clone lies one base from this, so it may be a read error. V usage is TRBV7-9 and J usage is TRBJ2-7; 7 bases align to TRBD2. V lost 6 bases to trimming and J lost 6 bases; unmatched junction nucleotides: 11. Germline CDR1 SEHNR, CDR2 FQNEAQ (reference sequence). The CDR3 covers 14 residues. The CDR3 sequence is CASRPGPAGSEQYF. The CDR3 nucleotides read TGTGCCAGCAGACCGGGACCAGCGGGATCCGAGCAGTACTTC. Full variable domain (rest looked up from reference TRBV7-9 and TRBJ2-7): DTGVSQNPRHKITKRGQNVTFRCDPISEHNRLYWYRQTLGQGPEFLTYFQNEAQLEKSRLLSDRFSAERPKGSFSTLEIQRTEQGDSAMYLCASRPGPAGSEQYFGPGTRLTVT.

Regarding this clonotype: A read error may explain this, as a much larger clone is one base away. This sequence joins TRBV7-9 and TRBJ2-7; D is perhaps TRBD1 or TRBD2 (5 bases each). The DNA end is a closer match to TRBJ2-1, so the J assignment may be wrong. From germline, CDR1 is SEHNR and CDR2 FQNEAQ (reference sequence). The CDR3 totals 14 residues. The CDR3 DNA reads TGTGCCAGCAGCGTACGGGACCGCTCCTACGAGCAGTTCTTC. Protein product: CASSVRDRSYEQFF.

This clonotype was observed a handful of times. The chain recombines TRBV19 with TRBJ1-5; D is ambiguous. This CDR3 region has 12 residues. CDR1 LNHDA and CDR2 SQIVND come from the germline V gene (reference sequence). V was pared by 6 bases and J by 7 bases, with 10 bases between. Here the CDR3 reads CASSPGRQPQHF. In nucleotides, the CDR3 is TGTGCCAGTAGCCCCGGCAGGCAGCCCCAGCATTTT.

This clonotype was observed a handful of times. The chain employs TRBV28 and TRBJ2-7; D is perhaps TRBD1 or TRBD2 (5 bases each). V gave up 7 bases and J gave up 6 bases, with 13 bases separating them. The CDR3 consists of 12 residues. Germline V CDR1 and CDR2: MDHEN, SYDVKM. The CDR3 coding sequence is TGTGCCAGCAATACAGGTGGGGGCGAGCAGTACTTC. It is translated as CASNTGGGEQYF.